This T cell receptor beta chain was recovered during a study of blood T cell repertoires in COVID-19. The wider study: The study drew acute and convalescent COVID-19 samples from the United States, Italy and Spain. Sources were T cells, B-cell-depleted T cells, or PBMCs; the material itself was cDNA or gDNA.

Germline lookup yields CDR1 SGHTA and CDR2 FQGNSA. This CDR3 has 15 residues. Trimming shortened V by 1 base and J by 3 bases, and 11 bases separated the two germline ends. Original methodology: The authors estimated nucleated cell counts from reference gene primer amplification. Produced via immunoSEQ multiplex PCR; TCRdb's table is partial and in-frame only. V and J calls and clone size are as listed in that table; D and trimming were resolved from the DNA. In the table there are some 450,000 clones, 88% of which are singletons. During active infection, Seattle patients enrolled and were then monitored through disease.

The sample consisted of peripheral blood. This TCR derives from a woman between 50 and 59 years old with COVID-19, enrolled during active disease. This chain links TRBV7-2 with TRBJ2-3, with no clear D. The CDR3 loop reads CASSLGVRSTDTQYF. DNA of the CDR3: TGTGCCAGCAGCTTAGGAGTCCGTTCAACAGATACGCAGTATTTT. Combining the CDR3 with reference TRBV7-2 and TRBJ2-3 gives the whole variable domain GAGVSQSPSNKVTEKGKDVELRCDPISGHTALYWYRQSLGQGLEFLIYFQGNSAPDKSGLPSDRFSAERTGGSVSTLTIQRTQQEDSAVYLCASSLGVRSTDTQYFGPGTRLTVL.